These 22 T cell receptor beta chains were all obtained from the same sample, sequenced in a study of beta chain features in type 1 diabetes. Reverse transcription of all isolated RNA meant that expressed TCRB transcripts were sequenced. Profiling relied on immunoSEQ multiplex PCR, and the TCRdb table lists in-frame clones only, not all of them. The sample includes a few hundred thousand clones, roughly 13% of them seen just once. These TCRs' antigens remain unknown. Overall study findings and caveats: Among all four CD4+ subsets, Type 1 diabetes patients had TCRB CDR3s that were moderately but significantly shorter.

The sequencing input was naive CD4+ T cells from blood. The origin of the receptors is a woman aged 18-29 years with type 1 diabetes.

The sample holds a few counts of this clone. V gene TRBV6-5 combines with J gene TRBJ2-3, with 7 bases aligning to TRBD2. The CDR3 is 15 amino acids. Germline V gene sequence: CDR1 MNHEY, CDR2 SVGAGI. Germline trimming cut 7 bases from V and 2 bases from J; bases unmatched to any gene: 9. The CDR3, as DNA: TGTGCCAGCACCGAAACTAGCGCGAACACAGATACGCAGTATTTT. Translating gives CASTETSANTDTQYF.

The chain links TRBV11-2 to TRBJ1-1; D ambiguous. Trimming took off 1 base at V and 1 base at J, with 7 bases between the two ends. The CDR3 contains 14 residues. Germline loops: CDR1 SGHAT, CDR2 FQNNGV. The DNA of the CDR3 is TGTGCCAGCAGCTTAGGTAGAGCGAACACTGAAGCTTTCTTT. Amino acid sequence: CASSLGRANTEAFF.

The chain employs TRBV7-9 and TRBJ2-7, with D maybe TRBD1 (6 bases). Germline V gene data show CDR1 as SEHNR and CDR2 as FQNEAQ (reference sequence). Trimming left V 0 bases short and J 3 bases short, with 12 bases between. This CDR3 region has 15 residues. The CDR3 DNA reads as TGTGCCAGCAGCTTAGCGGGGGCCCCTTACTACGAGCAGTACGTC. It translates to CASSLAGAPYYEQYV.

In this sample, this clone turned up a few times. This chain connects TRBV7-2 to TRBJ1-1; a possible D gene is TRBD1 (5 bases). The germline V gene encodes CDR1 SGHTA and CDR2 FQGNSA. V lost 3 bases and J 1 base, leaving 9 bases between the germline ends. This CDR3 has 14 amino acids. The CDR3 is CASSFHRRNTEAFF. In nucleotides, the CDR3 is TGTGCCAGCAGCTTTCACAGGAGGAACACTGAAGCTTTCTTT. Based on the CDR3 plus reference TRBV7-2 and TRBJ1-1, the full variable domain is GAGVSQSPSNKVTEKGKDVELRCDPISGHTALYWYRQSLGQGLEFLIYFQGNSAPDKSGLPSDRFSAERTGGSVSTLTIQRTQQEDSAVYLCASSFHRRNTEAFFGQGTRLTVV.

This clone has only a few counts. The V gene is TRBV7-9, the J gene TRBJ2-1; maybe TRBD2 (6 bases). This CDR3 is 16 amino acids long. The V end lost 5 bases, the J end lost 8 bases, and 22 bases lay between the germline ends. The germline CDR1 and CDR2 sequences are SEHNR and FQNEAQ (reference sequence). The CDR3 DNA is TGTGCCAGCAGCCCCCGGGGCGGGGTTGATTTTGATGAGCAGTTCTTC. Its translation: CASSPRGGVDFDEQFF. Drawing the rest from reference TRBV7-9 and TRBJ2-1, the complete variable domain is DTGVSQNPRHKITKRGQNVTFRCDPISEHNRLYWYRQTLGQGPEFLTYFQNEAQLEKSRLLSDRFSAERPKGSFSTLEIQRTEQGDSAMYLCASSPRGGVDFDEQFFGPGTRLTVL.

The J gene is TRBJ1-5, the V gene TRBV7-9; possible D gene TRBD1, 5 bases. CDR3 length: 17 residues. Looked up from germline, CDR1 is SEHNR and CDR2 is FQNEAQ (reference sequence). Trimming took 5 bases from V and 3 from J, leaving 20 bases between them. CDR3 sequence: CASSREGSGSPNQPQHF. In nucleotides, the CDR3 is TGTGCCAGCAGCCGGGAGGGGTCAGGGTCCCCCAATCAGCCCCAGCATTTT.

In this sample, this clone turned up a few times. The chain employs TRBV28 and TRBJ2-3, with TRBD1 as a possible D gene (6 bases). Germline CDR1 and CDR2: MDHEN and SYDVKM. The CDR3 extends over 14 amino acids. V shed 6 bases and J shed 1 base, with 11 bases lying between them. CDR3 sequence: CASSRGVGTDTQYF. The CDR3 DNA reads as TGTGCCAGCAGCAGGGGCGTAGGCACAGATACGCAGTATTTT.

The genes are TRBV7-9 and TRBJ2-5; TRBD2 aligns across 11 bases. The CDR3 sequence is 17 residues long. With 1 base clipped from V and 1 base from J, the junction kept 5 bases outside the gene matches. Germline V gene data show CDR1 as SEHNR and CDR2 as FQNEAQ (reference sequence). Here the CDR3 reads CASSLGLAGGLQETQYF. Here the CDR3 DNA reads TGTGCCAGCAGCTTAGGCCTAGCGGGAGGCCTCCAAGAGACCCAGTACTTC.

This clone was detected many times. The rearrangement joins TRBV30 to TRBJ1-5; unclear D gene. Germline lookup yields CDR1 GTSNPN and CDR2 SVGIG (reference sequence). This CDR3 is 12 amino acids long. Trimming cost V 3 bases and J 1 base, with 4 bases left between them. The CDR3 loop reads CAWRASNQPQHF. The CDR3 nucleotides read TGTGCCTGGAGGGCAAGCAATCAGCCCCAGCATTTT.

The chain links TRBV5-6 to TRBJ2-7; 12 nucleotides match TRBD2. The CDR3 has 14 residues. CDR1 is SGHDT, CDR2 YYEEEE, per germline. V trimming: 3 bases; J trimming: 3 bases; junction bases outside the gene matches: 1. The CDR3 spells CASSWTSGNYEQYV. In DNA, the CDR3 is TGTGCCAGCAGCTGGACTAGCGGGAACTACGAGCAGTACGTC.

This clone was seen only a few times. V gene TRBV15 combines with J gene TRBJ2-6; a possible D gene is TRBD1 (6 bases). V was cut by 0 bases and J by 2 bases, with 20 bases left in between. The CDR3 spans 20 residues. Germline V CDR1 and CDR2: LNHNV, YYDKDF (reference sequence). CDR3 bases: TGTGCCACCAGCAGAGAGATAGGGTACAGGGAACCCACTGGGGCCAACGTCCTGACTTTC. Protein: CATSREIGYREPTGANVLTF.

With respect to this clone: The same CDR3 also results from other DNA sequences found in this sample. The chain employs TRBV9 and TRBJ2-3, with 8 bases fitting TRBD2. Germline lookup yields CDR1 SGDLS and CDR2 YYNGEE. V gave up 1 base and J gave up 4 bases; unmatched junction bases: 5. The CDR3 totals 15 residues. The CDR3: CASSVTSGSPDTQYF. The CDR3 DNA sequence: TGTGCCAGCAGCGTAACAAGCGGGAGTCCAGATACGCAGTATTTT. The variable domain in full, completed from reference TRBV9 and TRBJ2-3, reads DSGVTQTPKHLITATGQRVTLRCSPRSGDLSVYWYQQSLDQGLQFLIQYYNGEERAKGNILERFSAQQFPDLHSELNLSSLELGDSALYFCASSVTSGSPDTQYFGPGTRLTVL.

The chain has TRBV5-5 and TRBJ1-5; D is possibly TRBD1 (5 bases). Trimming shortened V by 2 bases and J by 7 bases, and 16 bases separated the two germline ends. CDR3 length: 15 amino acids. Germline-derived CDR1 and CDR2 are SGHKS and YYEKEE (reference sequence). In DNA, the CDR3 is TGTGCCAGCAGCTTAAGGACGGTCCCAGGGCAGCCCCAGCATTTT. This encodes CASSLRTVPGQPQHF. Looking up the rest from reference TRBV5-5 and TRBJ1-5 gives the full variable domain: DAGVTQSPTHLIKTRGQQVTLRCSPISGHKSVSWYQQVLGQGPQFIFQYYEKEERGRGNFPDRFSARQFPNYSSELNVNALLLGDSALYLCASSLRTVPGQPQHFGDGTRLSIL.

In its sample, this clone was seen a few times. The chain combines TRBV7-3 with TRBJ2-3; tentatively, D is TRBD2 (5 bases). The V and J ends lost 2 bases and 2 bases respectively, with 14 bases between them. Germline assignment: CDR1 SGHTA and CDR2 FQGTGA. This CDR3 is built from 16 residues. The CDR3 DNA is TGTGCCAGCAGCTTAGCCTCGGGGTCCTACACAGATACGCAGTATTTT. It is translated as CASSLASGSYTDTQYF.

The chain links TRBV30 to TRBJ2-4; 7 positions agree with TRBD1. CDR1 GTSNPN and CDR2 SVGIG come from the germline V gene (reference sequence). V lost 2 bases to trimming and J lost 0 bases; unmatched junction nucleotides: 10. The CDR3 loop spans 17 amino acids. CDR3 sequence (DNA): TGTGCCTGGAGTCCCCGTCCGGGACAGCTAGCCAAAAACATTCAGTACTTC. Residues: CAWSPRPGQLAKNIQYF.

The CDR3: CASSLGTGTTSYEQYF. DNA of the CDR3: TGTGCCAGCAGTTTGGGGACAGGGACTACCTCCTACGAGCAGTACTTC. This sequence joins TRBV28 and TRBJ2-7; 9 bases fit TRBD1. This CDR3 spans 16 amino acids. Germline-derived CDR1 and CDR2 are MDHEN and SYDVKM. J was trimmed by 0 bases and V by 3 bases; bases with no gene match: 6.

There are a few counts of this clone. The rearrangement joins TRBV6-5 to TRBJ2-1; D perhaps matches TRBD2 (5 bases). Germline V CDR1 and CDR2: MNHEY, SVGAGI. CDR3 length: 13 residues. Between the trimmed V and J ends, which lost 6 bases and 8 bases, there was a span of 14 bases. The CDR3 sequence is CASRRTSLDEQFF. CDR3 DNA sequence: TGTGCCAGCAGGCGGACTTCTCTCGATGAGCAGTTCTTC.

This rearrangement joins TRBV30 to TRBJ2-1, with 9 positions matching TRBD2. The CDR3 extends over 16 amino acids. Germline CDR1 GTSNPN, CDR2 SVGIG (reference sequence). The V and J ends lost 5 bases and 4 bases, in that order; junction bases with no gene match: 12. The CDR3 nucleotides are TGTGCCTGGGCCCGGGCGGGAGCGGGAGGTTACAATGAGCAGTTCTTC. Amino acid sequence: CAWARAGAGGYNEQFF.

A word on this clone: The sample contains more than one DNA sequence encoding this CDR3. CDR3 nucleotide sequence: TGTGCCAGCTCACCAGGGAGGGGCAATCAGCCCCAGCATTTT. Protein product: CASSPGRGNQPQHF. The chain combines TRBV18 with TRBJ1-5; D gene uncertain. Germline V gene data show CDR1 as KGHSH and CDR2 as LQKENI. This CDR3 region has 14 residues. V was clipped by 2 bases and J by 2 bases, with 7 bases between them.

This chain joins TRBV5-6 and TRBJ1-1; 8 nucleotides match TRBD1. V gave up 0 bases and J gave up 4 bases; unmatched junction bases: 8. This CDR3 region has 16 residues. CDR1 is SGHDT and CDR2 is YYEEEE in the germline V gene. This CDR3 is CASSLDRGIISTEAFF. The CDR3 DNA reads as TGTGCCAGCAGCTTGGACAGGGGGATAATAAGCACTGAAGCTTTCTTT.

The chain uses TRBV30 and TRBJ2-4; the D gene is possibly TRBD2 (6 bases). Germline CDR1 reads GTSNPN; CDR2 reads SVGIG (reference sequence). CDR3 length: 17 amino acids. Trimming removed 2 bases from V and 0 bases from J, with 17 bases in between. The CDR3 region is CAWSTLLQGLAKNIQYF. CDR3 bases: TGTGCCTGGAGTACTCTTCTGCAGGGACTAGCCAAAAACATTCAGTACTTC.

The chain links TRBV7-9 to TRBJ1-5, with D perhaps TRBD1 (5 bases). The V gene lost 4 bases and the J gene lost 4 bases, with 11 bases spanning the gap. CDR1 is SEHNR and CDR2 is FQNEAQ in the germline V gene (reference sequence). This CDR3 comprises 14 residues. CDR3 nucleotides: TGTGCCAGCAGCTCTAAACAGGTGAATCAGCCCCAGCATTTT. The encoded protein is CASSSKQVNQPQHF.